This T cell receptor (beta chain) was identified during a study of T cell changes during pregnancy in multiple sclerosis. The V and J ends lost 3 bases and 9 bases, in that order; junction bases with no gene match: 7. CDR1 and CDR2 from the germline V gene are SGHVS and FNYEAQ. The CDR3 loop spans 16 amino acids. Libraries were prepared by immunoSEQ multiplex PCR; TCRdb keeps only in-frame clonotypes and omits some of them. Seen here are 45,000 to 60,000 clones, around 90% observed once, and the top ten hold 0.55% to 0.65%. This sequence joins TRBV7-6 and TRBJ2-1; 14 bases map to TRBD2. The specimen comprised CD4+ T cells from peripheral blood mononuclear cells, sampled after pregnancy. The receptor was isolated from a female donor in good health, enrolled as a control in a pregnancy study. Here the CDR3 DNA reads TGTGCCAGCAGCTTCGGACTAGCGGGAGGAGGAAGTGAGCAGTTCTTC. Translated: CASSFGLAGGGSEQFF. The variable domain in full, with the rest retrieved from reference TRBV7-6 and TRBJ2-1, is GAGVSQSPRYKVTKRGQDVALRCDPISGHVSLYWYRQALGQGPEFLTYFNYEAQQDKSGLPNDRFSAERPEGSISTLTIQRTEQRDSAMYRCASSFGLAGGGSEQFFGPGTRLTVL.